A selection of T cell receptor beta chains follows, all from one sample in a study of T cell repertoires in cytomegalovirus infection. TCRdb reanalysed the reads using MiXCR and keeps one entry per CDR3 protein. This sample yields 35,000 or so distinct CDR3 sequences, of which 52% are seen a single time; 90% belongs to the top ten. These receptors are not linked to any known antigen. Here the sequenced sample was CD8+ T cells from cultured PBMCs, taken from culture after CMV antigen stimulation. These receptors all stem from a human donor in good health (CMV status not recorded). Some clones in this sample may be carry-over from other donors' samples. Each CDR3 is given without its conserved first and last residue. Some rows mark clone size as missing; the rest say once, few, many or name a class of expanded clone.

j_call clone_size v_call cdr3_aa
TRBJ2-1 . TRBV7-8 ASSLEAWNEQF
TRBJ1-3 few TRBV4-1 ASSQPDSSGNTIY
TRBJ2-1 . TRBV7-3 ASSLAGTNNEQF
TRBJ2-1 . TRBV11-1 ASSYGFGYNEQF
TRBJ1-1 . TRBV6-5 ASSYGGNTEAF
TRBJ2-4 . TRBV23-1 ASSHGPLGEGSKNIQY
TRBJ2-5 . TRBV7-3 ASSLQGAQETQY
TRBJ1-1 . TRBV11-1 ASSEDSNTEAF
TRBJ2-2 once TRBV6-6 ASSYAEGGPGELF
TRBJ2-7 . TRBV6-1 ASSETGRNEQY
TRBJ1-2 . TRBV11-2 ASSSSGTGGFHGYT